Listed below are T cell receptor beta chains from one sample, sequenced in a study of T cell clones after liver transplantation. Some clones are missing from TCRdb's copy, which holds only in-frame ones; the method was immunoSEQ multiplex PCR. The data contain 70,000 or so clones, over 85% of them seen just once; the ten biggest clones take up under 3.5%. Sequenced material: CD4+ T cells from blood, taken before liver transplant. The receptors come from a human donor who received a liver transplant. Both conserved end residues are part of each CDR3. Each record gives: V gene, clone size, D gene, J gene, CDR3 DNA, CDR3 protein. D genes are given only for firm matches. Clone size is stated in some rows and not others, as once, few, many or a class when expanded.

V gene: TRBV7-2
clone size: .
D gene: TRBD2
J gene: TRBJ2-6
CDR3 DNA: TGTGCCAGCAGCTTTAGCGGGATTGGGGCCAACGTCCTGACTTTC
CDR3 protein: CASSFSGIGANVLTF

V gene: TRBV5-1
clone size: .
D gene: TRBD2
J gene: TRBJ2-3
CDR3 DNA: TGCGCCAGCAGCATAGCGGGGGGGCCGGGAGATACGCAGTATTTT
CDR3 protein: CASSIAGGPGDTQYF

V gene: TRBV12-5
clone size: .
D gene: .
J gene: TRBJ2-3
CDR3 DNA: TGTGCTAGTGGTTTGGTACGGTGGGCGAGCACAGATACGCAGTATTTT
CDR3 protein: CASGLVRWASTDTQYF

V gene: TRBV30
clone size: once
D gene: .
J gene: TRBJ2-6
CDR3 DNA: TGTGCCTGGAGTCCCGAAGGGGGTGGGGCCAACGTCCTGACTTTC
CDR3 protein: CAWSPEGGGANVLTF

V gene: TRBV28
clone size: .
D gene: TRBD1
J gene: TRBJ1-1
CDR3 DNA: TGTGCCACCGAACAGGGGTTGAACACTGAAGCTTTCTTT
CDR3 protein: CATEQGLNTEAFF

V gene: TRBV7-9
clone size: medium-sized
D gene: .
J gene: TRBJ1-1
CDR3 DNA: TGTGCCAGCAGCTTAGCGCAGGCGAACACTGAAGCTTTCTTT
CDR3 protein: CASSLAQANTEAFF

V gene: TRBV11-2
clone size: .
D gene: .
J gene: TRBJ1-4
CDR3 DNA: TGTGCCAGCAGCTCCTTAGGACAGACTGAAAAACTGTTTTTT
CDR3 protein: CASSSLGQTEKLFF

V gene: TRBV11-2
clone size: .
D gene: TRBD2
J gene: TRBJ2-1
CDR3 DNA: TGTGCCAGCAGCTTAGCCCTGACTAGCGGGAGATATAATGAGCAGTTCTTC
CDR3 protein: CASSLALTSGRYNEQFF

V gene: TRBV2
clone size: .
D gene: .
J gene: TRBJ1-5
CDR3 DNA: TGTGCCAGCAGTTCTTGGGGAGAGGTAGGACAGCCCCAGCATTTT
CDR3 protein: CASSSWGEVGQPQHF

V gene: TRBV5-1
clone size: .
D gene: TRBD1
J gene: TRBJ1-4
CDR3 DNA: TGCGCCAGCAGCTTGGGTTCTGACAGGGCGAGAGAAAAACTGTTTTTT
CDR3 protein: CASSLGSDRAREKLFF

V gene: TRBV28
clone size: .
D gene: TRBD2
J gene: TRBJ2-3
CDR3 DNA: TGTGCCAGCAGTTTGATGCAAGCGGGAGTTCTCGCAGATACGCAGTATTTT
CDR3 protein: CASSLMQAGVLADTQYF

V gene: TRBV7-9
clone size: few
D gene: TRBD2
J gene: TRBJ2-1
CDR3 DNA: TGTGCCAGCAGCTCACCGCGGGGTAGCGGGATCTCCTACAATGAGCAGTTCTTC
CDR3 protein: CASSSPRGSGISYNEQFF

V gene: TRBV5-1
clone size: once
D gene: .
J gene: TRBJ2-2
CDR3 DNA: TGCGCCAGCAGCTTGTCTGTGGCAGGGGCCGGCGGGGAGCTGTTTTTT
CDR3 protein: CASSLSVAGAGGELFF

V gene: TRBV7-8
clone size: .
D gene: .
J gene: TRBJ2-5
CDR3 DNA: TGTGCCAGCAGCCCGCACCGGGGAGAGACCCAGTACTTC
CDR3 protein: CASSPHRGETQYF

V gene: TRBV28
clone size: .
D gene: TRBD1
J gene: TRBJ1-5
CDR3 DNA: TGTGCCAGCGGGACAGGCAGCAATCAGCCCCAGCATTTT
CDR3 protein: CASGTGSNQPQHF

V gene: TRBV7-8
clone size: once
D gene: .
J gene: TRBJ1-1
CDR3 DNA: TGTGCCAGCAGCCACATCCCGGGACAAGTGAACACTGAAGCTTTCTTT
CDR3 protein: CASSHIPGQVNTEAFF

V gene: TRBV6-1
clone size: .
D gene: .
J gene: TRBJ1-5
CDR3 DNA: TGTGCCAGTACCCTAAGGGGTAGCAATCAGCCCCAGCATTTT
CDR3 protein: CASTLRGSNQPQHF

V gene: TRBV28
clone size: .
D gene: .
J gene: TRBJ2-7
CDR3 DNA: TGTGCCAGCAGTCCACCAGCGGAAGAGCAGTACTTC
CDR3 protein: CASSPPAEEQYF

V gene: TRBV13
clone size: few
D gene: TRBD2
J gene: TRBJ2-1
CDR3 DNA: TGTGCCAGCAGCGGTCCTCCCGGACTAGCGGTACCCAATGAGCAGTTCTTC
CDR3 protein: CASSGPPGLAVPNEQFF

V gene: TRBV25-1
clone size: .
D gene: .
J gene: TRBJ1-3
CDR3 DNA: TGTGCCAGCAGTGAAGACCGGGGTGATGGAAACACCATATATTTT
CDR3 protein: CASSEDRGDGNTIYF

V gene: TRBV29-1
clone size: .
D gene: .
J gene: TRBJ2-7
CDR3 DNA: TGCAGCGTCCAAACTACCGAGCAGTACTTC
CDR3 protein: CSVQTTEQYF

V gene: TRBV7-3
clone size: .
D gene: .
J gene: TRBJ2-1
CDR3 DNA: TGTGCCAGCACCCTCGAGACAGGCTCCTACAATGAGCAGTTCTTC
CDR3 protein: CASTLETGSYNEQFF

V gene: TRBV29-1
clone size: .
D gene: .
J gene: TRBJ2-1
CDR3 DNA: TGCAGCGTTACAGGAGAATACAATGAGCAGTTCTTC
CDR3 protein: CSVTGEYNEQFF

V gene: TRBV6-1
clone size: .
D gene: TRBD1
J gene: TRBJ1-5
CDR3 DNA: TGTGCCAGCAGTGATTTAGGGGGCAGTTTGAGCAATCAGCCCCAGCATTTT
CDR3 protein: CASSDLGGSLSNQPQHF

V gene: TRBV5-1
clone size: few
D gene: TRBD1
J gene: TRBJ2-1
CDR3 DNA: TGCGCCAGCAGCTTGGGACAGGGGGCAAAAGAGCAGTTCTTC
CDR3 protein: CASSLGQGAKEQFF

V gene: TRBV28
clone size: .
D gene: .
J gene: TRBJ2-3
CDR3 DNA: TGTGCCAGCAGTGACCAATCCGGGGTAGCGCCCCCAGATACGCAGTATTTT
CDR3 protein: CASSDQSGVAPPDTQYF

V gene: TRBV11-3
clone size: .
D gene: .
J gene: TRBJ2-7
CDR3 DNA: TGTGCCAGCAGCTCTCCGGCAGGATGGCAACTTGGGAGCTACGAGCAGTACTTC
CDR3 protein: CASSSPAGWQLGSYEQYF

V gene: TRBV29-1
clone size: .
D gene: .
J gene: TRBJ1-1
CDR3 DNA: TGCAGCACCGGGGGGATTATGAACACTGAAGCTTTCTTT
CDR3 protein: CSTGGIMNTEAFF